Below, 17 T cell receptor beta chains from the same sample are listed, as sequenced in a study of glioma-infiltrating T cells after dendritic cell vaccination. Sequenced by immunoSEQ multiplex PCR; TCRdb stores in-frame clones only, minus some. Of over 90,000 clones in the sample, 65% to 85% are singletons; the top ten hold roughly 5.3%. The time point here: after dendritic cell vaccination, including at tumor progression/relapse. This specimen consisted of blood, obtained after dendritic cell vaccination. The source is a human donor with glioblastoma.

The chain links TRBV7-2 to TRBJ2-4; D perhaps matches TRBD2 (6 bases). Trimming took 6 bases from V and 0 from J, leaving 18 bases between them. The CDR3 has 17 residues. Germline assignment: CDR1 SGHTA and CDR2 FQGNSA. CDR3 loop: CASSPLGTPLAKNIQYF. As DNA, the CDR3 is TGTGCCAGCAGTCCTCTCGGGACTCCTCTAGCCAAAAACATTCAGTACTTC. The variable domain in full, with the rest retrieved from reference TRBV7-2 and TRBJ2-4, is GAGVSQSPSNKVTEKGKDVELRCDPISGHTALYWYRQSLGQGLEFLIYFQGNSAPDKSGLPSDRFSAERTGGSVSTLTIQRTQQEDSAVYLCASSPLGTPLAKNIQYFGAGTRLSVL.

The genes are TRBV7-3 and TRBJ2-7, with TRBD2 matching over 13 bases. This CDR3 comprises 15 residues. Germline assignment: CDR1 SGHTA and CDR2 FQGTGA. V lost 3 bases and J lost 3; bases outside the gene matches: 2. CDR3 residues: CASSFGLAGVYEQYF. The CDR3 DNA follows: TGTGCCAGCAGCTTCGGACTAGCGGGAGTCTACGAGCAGTACTTC.

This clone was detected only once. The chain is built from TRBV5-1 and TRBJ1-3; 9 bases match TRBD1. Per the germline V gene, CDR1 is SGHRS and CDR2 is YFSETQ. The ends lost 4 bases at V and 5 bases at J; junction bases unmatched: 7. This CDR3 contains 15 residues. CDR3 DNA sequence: TGCGCCAGCAGCCCCGGGACAGGGAATAGAAACACCATATATTTT. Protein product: CASSPGTGNRNTIYF.

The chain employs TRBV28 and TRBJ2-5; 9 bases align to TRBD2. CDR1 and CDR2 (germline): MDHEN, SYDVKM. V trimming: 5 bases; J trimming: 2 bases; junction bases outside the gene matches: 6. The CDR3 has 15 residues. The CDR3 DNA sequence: TGTGCCAGCAGTCCCTCAGCGGGAGGACAAGAGACCCAGTACTTC. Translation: CASSPSAGGQETQYF.

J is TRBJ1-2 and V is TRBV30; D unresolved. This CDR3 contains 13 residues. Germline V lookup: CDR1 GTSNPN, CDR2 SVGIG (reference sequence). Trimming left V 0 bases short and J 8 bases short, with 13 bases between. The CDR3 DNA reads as TGTGCCTGGAGTGTACTAACGGATGGGGGCTACACCTTC. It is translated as CAWSVLTDGGYTF.

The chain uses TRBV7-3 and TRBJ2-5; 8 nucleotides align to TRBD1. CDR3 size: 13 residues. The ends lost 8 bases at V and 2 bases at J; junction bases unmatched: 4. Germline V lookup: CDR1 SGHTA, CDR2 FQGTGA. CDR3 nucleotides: TGTGCCAGCTCCCGGGACAGGCAAGAGACCCAGTACTTC. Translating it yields CASSRDRQETQYF.

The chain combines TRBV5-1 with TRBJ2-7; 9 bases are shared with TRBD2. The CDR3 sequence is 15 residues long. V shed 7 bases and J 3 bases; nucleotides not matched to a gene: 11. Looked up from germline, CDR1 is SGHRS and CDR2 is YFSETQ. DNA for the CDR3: TGCGCCAGCTCGGGAACAGCGGGAGGACTCTACGAGCAGTACTTC. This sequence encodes CASSGTAGGLYEQYF.

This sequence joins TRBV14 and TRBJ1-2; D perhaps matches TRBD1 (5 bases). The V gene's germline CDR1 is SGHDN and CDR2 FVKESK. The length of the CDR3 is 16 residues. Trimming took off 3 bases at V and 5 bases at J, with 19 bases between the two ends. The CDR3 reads CASSQMGRGDRYGYTF. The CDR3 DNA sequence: TGTGCCAGCAGCCAGATGGGTCGGGGGGACCGTTATGGCTACACCTTC. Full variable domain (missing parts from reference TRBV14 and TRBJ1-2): EAGVTQFPSHSVIEKGQTVTLRCDPISGHDNLYWYRRVMGKEIKFLLHFVKESKQDESGMPNNRFLAERTGGTYSTLKVQPAELEDSGVYFCASSQMGRGDRYGYTFGSGTRLTVV.

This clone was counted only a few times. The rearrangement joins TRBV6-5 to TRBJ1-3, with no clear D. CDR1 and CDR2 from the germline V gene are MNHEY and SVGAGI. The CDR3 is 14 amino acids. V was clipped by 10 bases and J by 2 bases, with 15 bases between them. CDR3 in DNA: TGTGCCACCCGACGGAGTTCCGCTGGAAACACCATATATTTT. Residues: CATRRSSAGNTIYF.

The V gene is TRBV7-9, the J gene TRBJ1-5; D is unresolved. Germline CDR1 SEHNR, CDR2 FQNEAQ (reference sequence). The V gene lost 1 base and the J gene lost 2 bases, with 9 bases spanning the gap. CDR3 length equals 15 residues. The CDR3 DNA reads TGTGCCAGCAGCTTAGGCGGGTTTGGCAATCAGCCCCAGCATTTT. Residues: CASSLGGFGNQPQHF.

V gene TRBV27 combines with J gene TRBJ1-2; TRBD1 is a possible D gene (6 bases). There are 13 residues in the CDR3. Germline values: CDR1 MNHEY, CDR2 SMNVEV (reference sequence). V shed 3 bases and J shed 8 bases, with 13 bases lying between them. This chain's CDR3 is CASSFRQGYGYTF. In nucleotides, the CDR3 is TGTGCCAGCAGTTTTCGGCAGGGGTACGGCTACACCTTC.

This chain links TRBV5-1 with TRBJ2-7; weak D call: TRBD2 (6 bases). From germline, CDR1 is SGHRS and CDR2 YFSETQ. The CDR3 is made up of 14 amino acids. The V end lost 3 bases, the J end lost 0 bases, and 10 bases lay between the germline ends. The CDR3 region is CASSWGDHSYEQYF. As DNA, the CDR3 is TGCGCCAGCAGCTGGGGGGATCACTCCTACGAGCAGTACTTC.

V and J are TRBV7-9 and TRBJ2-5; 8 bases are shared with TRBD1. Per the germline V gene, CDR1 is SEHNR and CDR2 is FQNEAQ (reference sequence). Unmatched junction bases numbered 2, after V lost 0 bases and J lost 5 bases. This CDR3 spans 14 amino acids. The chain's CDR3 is CASSLATGVETQYF. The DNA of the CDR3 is TGTGCCAGCAGCTTAGCGACAGGGGTGGAGACCCAGTACTTC.

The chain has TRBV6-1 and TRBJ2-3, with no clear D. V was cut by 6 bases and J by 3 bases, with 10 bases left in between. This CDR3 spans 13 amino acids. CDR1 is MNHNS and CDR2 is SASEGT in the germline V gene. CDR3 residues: CASRQAATDTQYF. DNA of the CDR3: TGTGCCAGCAGGCAGGCAGCTACAGATACGCAGTATTTT.

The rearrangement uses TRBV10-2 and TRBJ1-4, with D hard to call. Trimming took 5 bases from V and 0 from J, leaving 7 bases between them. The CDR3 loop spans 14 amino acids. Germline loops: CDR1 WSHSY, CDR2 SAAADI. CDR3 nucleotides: TGCGCCAGCAGTCTAGCAACAACTAATGAAAAACTGTTTTTT. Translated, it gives CASSLATTNEKLFF.

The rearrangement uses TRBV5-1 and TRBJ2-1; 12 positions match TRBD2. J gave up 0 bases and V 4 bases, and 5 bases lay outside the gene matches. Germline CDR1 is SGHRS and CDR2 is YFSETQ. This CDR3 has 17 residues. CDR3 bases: TGCGCCAGCAGCCGACTAGCGGGAGCCTCCTCCTACAATGAGCAGTTCTTC. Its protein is CASSRLAGASSYNEQFF.

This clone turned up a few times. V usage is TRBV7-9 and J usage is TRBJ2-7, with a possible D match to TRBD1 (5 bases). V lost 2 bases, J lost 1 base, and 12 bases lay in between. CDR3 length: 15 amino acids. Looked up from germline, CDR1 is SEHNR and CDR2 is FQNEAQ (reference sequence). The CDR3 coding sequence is TGTGCCAGCAGCTTACCAGGGCCTAGATCCTACGAGCAGTACTTC. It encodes CASSLPGPRSYEQYF.